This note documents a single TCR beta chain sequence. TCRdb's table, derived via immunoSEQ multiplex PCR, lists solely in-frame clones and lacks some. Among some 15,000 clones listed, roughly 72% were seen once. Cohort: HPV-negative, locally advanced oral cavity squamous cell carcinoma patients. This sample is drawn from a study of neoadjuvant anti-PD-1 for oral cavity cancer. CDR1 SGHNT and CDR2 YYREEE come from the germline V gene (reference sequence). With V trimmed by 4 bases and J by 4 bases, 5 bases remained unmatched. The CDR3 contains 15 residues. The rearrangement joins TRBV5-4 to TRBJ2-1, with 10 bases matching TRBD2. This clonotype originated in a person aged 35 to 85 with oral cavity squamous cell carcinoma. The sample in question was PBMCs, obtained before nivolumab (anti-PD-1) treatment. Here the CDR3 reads CASSDKRGGYNEQFF. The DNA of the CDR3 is TGTGCCAGCAGCGACAAGCGGGGGGGGTACAATGAGCAGTTCTTC.